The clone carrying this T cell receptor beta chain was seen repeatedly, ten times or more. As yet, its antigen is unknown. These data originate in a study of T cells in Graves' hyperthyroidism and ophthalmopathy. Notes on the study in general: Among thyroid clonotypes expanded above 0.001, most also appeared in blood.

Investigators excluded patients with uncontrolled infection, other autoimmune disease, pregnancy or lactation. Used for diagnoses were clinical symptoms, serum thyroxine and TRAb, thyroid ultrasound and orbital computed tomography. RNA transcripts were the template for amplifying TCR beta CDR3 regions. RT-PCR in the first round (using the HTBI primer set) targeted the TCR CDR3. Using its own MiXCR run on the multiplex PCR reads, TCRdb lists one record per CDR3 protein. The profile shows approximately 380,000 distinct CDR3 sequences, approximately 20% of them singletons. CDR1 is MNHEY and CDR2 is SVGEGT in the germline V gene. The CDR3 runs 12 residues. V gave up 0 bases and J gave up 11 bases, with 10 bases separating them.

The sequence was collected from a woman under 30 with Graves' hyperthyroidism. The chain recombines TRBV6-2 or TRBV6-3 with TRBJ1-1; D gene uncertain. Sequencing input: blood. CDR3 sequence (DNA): TGTGCCAGCAGTTACTCTCAGCGGAGGGCTTTCTTT. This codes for CASSYSQRRAFF.